The 28 T cell receptor beta chains below come from one sample, sequenced in a study of T-cell reconstitution after alpha-beta-depleted transplantation in children (dated by TCRdb to about 2016). Library construction relied on PCR. Sequencing used an Illumina HiSeq 2500. Molecular barcoding was employed in the preparation of TCR libraries, with unique molecular identifiers being used to normalize TCRbeta repertoire quantification. TCRdb's own reprocessing of the public reads used fastp at Q25 and MiXCR and kept productive beta chains. For every CDR3 protein sequence, its rows merge into one entry that carries the most common genes and DNA. The sample yields 190,000 or so distinct CDR3 sequences; around 6.8% were counted once. Around 3.1% of the sample is taken by the ten largest. The sequences come from PBMCs from the stem cell graft donor, collected from the stem cell graft. All receptors derive from a human donor who donated a stem cell graft to a child with Wiskott-Aldrich syndrome.

This clonotype showed up many times. The J gene is TRBJ2-1, the V gene TRBV6-5; 11 positions agree with TRBD2. The trim removed 6 bases at V and 0 bases at J, leaving 4 bases unmatched. Germline V gene lookup returns CDR1 MNHEY and CDR2 SVGAGI. CDR3 length equals 16 residues. This CDR3 reads CASRGGLAVSYNEQFF. The CDR3 nucleotides are TGTGCCAGCAGGGGGGGACTAGCGGTCTCCTACAATGAGCAGTTCTTC.

This chain links TRBV5-1 with TRBJ2-2, with D perhaps TRBD1 or TRBD2 (5 bases each). Trimming removed 5 bases from V and 0 bases from J, with 11 bases in between. Per the germline V gene, CDR1 is SGHRS and CDR2 is YFSETQ. This CDR3 spans 15 amino acids. The CDR3 DNA is TGCGCCAGCAGAGTTGTGGGGGCGAACACCGGGGAGCTGTTTTTT. Translating it yields CASRVVGANTGELFF.

This clonotype was seen only a few times. This rearrangement joins TRBV6-1 to TRBJ1-5, with 8 bases fitting TRBD1. Losses at the gene ends were 5 bases for V and 2 bases for J; bases not matched to a gene: 8. Germline assignment: CDR1 MNHNS and CDR2 SASEGT. The CDR3 totals 16 residues. CDR3 loop: CASSRTGTGGNQPQHF. In DNA, the CDR3 is TGTGCCAGCAGTAGGACAGGGACGGGGGGCAATCAGCCCCAGCATTTT.

This clonotype was found many times. The chain recombines TRBV12-3 or TRBV12-4 with TRBJ1-2; 7 bases line up with TRBD1. The ends lost 3 bases at V and 4 bases at J; junction bases unmatched: 2. The CDR3 has 13 residues. The CDR3 reads CASSFDRVYGYTF. The CDR3 DNA sequence: TGTGCCAGCAGTTTCGACAGGGTCTATGGCTACACCTTC.

Only one count was recorded for this clonotype. A clone one base away is much larger, so this may be a read error. The gene calls are TRBV28 and TRBJ1-5; no reliable D call. Trimming left V 8 bases short and J 4 bases short, with 15 bases between. The CDR3 is 14 residues long. Germline values: CDR1 MDHEN, CDR2 SYDVKM. CDR3 in DNA: TGTGCCAGCGGGCGACTGTTGGTGAATCAGCCCCAGCATTTT. Protein sequence: CASGRLLVNQPQHF.

This clonotype was recorded many times. This chain joins TRBV19 and TRBJ2-7; D call uncertain. Germline loops: CDR1 LNHDA, CDR2 SQIVND (reference sequence). The CDR3 has 13 residues. V was pared by 6 bases and J by 5 bases, with 14 bases between. CDR3 in amino acids: CASSPPHTNEQYF. CDR3 bases: TGTGCCAGTAGCCCCCCCCACACGAACGAGCAGTACTTC.

This clonotype was detected many times. The chain has TRBV6-1 and TRBJ2-5; 7 bases line up with TRBD2. CDR1 and CDR2 (germline): MNHNS, SASEGT. The CDR3 spans 15 residues. With 11 bases clipped from V and 2 bases from J, the junction kept 14 bases outside the gene matches. This chain's CDR3 is CALQGRAGFQETQYF. Here the CDR3 DNA reads TGTGCCCTTCAAGGGAGGGCGGGGTTTCAAGAGACCCAGTACTTC.

This clonotype has ten or more counts. The J gene is TRBJ2-1, the V gene TRBV5-1; TRBD2 matches at 7 bases. The germline V gene encodes CDR1 SGHRS and CDR2 YFSETQ. This CDR3 comprises 15 residues. The ends lost 0 bases at V and 5 bases at J; junction bases unmatched: 5. The CDR3 sequence is CASSLAGTINNEQFF. The CDR3 DNA reads as TGCGCCAGCAGCTTGGCCGGGACTATCAACAATGAGCAGTTCTTC.

This clonotype was detected ten times or more. The chain is built from TRBV7-2 and TRBJ2-1; possible D gene TRBD2, 6 bases. V was pared by 1 base and J by 0 bases, with 10 bases between. The CDR3 extends over 16 amino acids. CDR1 is SGHTA, CDR2 FQGNSA, per germline. The CDR3 protein is CASSLVGSGSYNEQFF. The CDR3 DNA sequence: TGTGCCAGCAGCTTAGTCGGGAGTGGCTCCTACAATGAGCAGTTCTTC.

This rearrangement joins TRBV7-9 to TRBJ1-1; D unresolved. CDR3 length: 11 amino acids. Germline CDR1 and CDR2: SEHNR and FQNEAQ (reference sequence). Trimming took off 3 bases at V and 8 bases at J, with 7 bases between the two ends. The CDR3 coding sequence is TGTGCCAGCAGCTTCGGGAGGGAAGCTTTCTTT. Encoded protein: CASSFGREAFF.

In its sample, this clonotype was seen many times. The V gene is TRBV5-1, the J gene TRBJ2-3, with D perhaps TRBD2 (5 bases). Germline loops: CDR1 SGHRS, CDR2 YFSETQ. The ends were cut back, 1 base at V and 4 bases at J, with 13 bases in the middle. The CDR3 contains 15 residues. Here the CDR3 DNA reads TGCGCCAGCAGCTTGTGGGTAGCCGGGGCAGATACGCAGTATTTT. Its protein is CASSLWVAGADTQYF.

This clonotype was detected a few times. V is TRBV6-2 or TRBV6-3 and J is TRBJ2-3, with 8 positions matching TRBD2. Per the germline V gene, CDR1 is MNHEY and CDR2 is SVGEGT. V lost 6 bases to trimming and J lost 8 bases; unmatched junction nucleotides: 13. CDR3 length equals 15 residues. In nucleotides, the CDR3 is TGTGCCAGCAGGCATGCGGGGGGACCACTCCCTACGCAGTATTTT. Residues: CASRHAGGPLPTQYF.

The chain is built from TRBV6-5 and TRBJ2-3; D remains unclear. Trimming took off 0 bases at V and 8 bases at J, with 6 bases between the two ends. Germline CDR1 reads MNHEY; CDR2 reads SVGAGI. This CDR3 has 12 residues. CDR3 bases: TGTGCCAGCAGTTACTCAGCCGGTACGCAGTATTTT. Amino acids: CASSYSAGTQYF.

This clonotype was observed at least ten times. The genes are TRBV12-3 or TRBV12-4 and TRBJ1-1; D uncertain. The CDR3 loop spans 13 amino acids. V lost 2 bases, J lost 4 bases, and 8 bases lay in between. The CDR3 coding sequence is TGTGCCAGCAGTTTATTCGCGGTCACTGAAGCTTTCTTT. It codes for CASSLFAVTEAFF.

This clonotype was detected many times. This rearrangement joins TRBV27 to TRBJ2-7, with 7 nucleotides matching TRBD1. Per germline, CDR1 MNHEY and CDR2 SMNVEV (reference sequence). The CDR3 runs 15 residues. J lost 2 bases, V lost 5 bases, and 9 bases had no gene match. The CDR3 sequence: CASSRPGQTAYEQYF. The CDR3 DNA sequence: TGTGCCAGCAGTCGTCCGGGACAGACTGCCTACGAGCAGTACTTC.

This clonotype occurred many times. The rearrangement uses TRBV27 and TRBJ2-7; perhaps TRBD1 as D (6 bases). The CDR3 has 16 amino acids. V lost 4 bases to trimming and J lost 5 bases, with 21 bases between them. The germline gives CDR1 MNHEY, CDR2 SMNVEV (reference sequence). CDR3 nucleotides: TGTGCCAGCAGTTCCGCGGCGGTCGGTGACAGGCACGAGCAGTACTTC. Its protein is CASSSAAVGDRHEQYF.

This clonotype has ten or more counts. This chain connects TRBV5-1 to TRBJ2-2; 9 bases are a match to TRBD1. Trimming cost V 4 bases and J 7 bases; bases outside gene matches: 5. The length of the CDR3 is 14 residues. Germline CDR1 SGHRS, CDR2 YFSETQ. The CDR3 is CASSQDRGHGELFF. The CDR3 DNA is TGCGCCAGCAGCCAGGACAGGGGCCACGGGGAGCTGTTTTTT.

At least ten counts were recorded for this clonotype. V is TRBV7-2 and J is TRBJ2-1, with D perhaps matching TRBD2 (7 bases). CDR1 and CDR2 (germline): SGHTA, FQGNSA. V was shortened by 6 bases and J by 0 bases, with 15 bases between the two germline ends. The CDR3 consists of 16 residues. CDR3 residues: CASRTGGTSSYNEQFF. For the CDR3, the DNA is TGTGCCAGCAGGACGGGGGGCACAAGCTCCTACAATGAGCAGTTCTTC.

This clonotype has a count of ten or more. The chain recombines TRBV10-3 with TRBJ2-6, with D perhaps TRBD1 (6 bases). The CDR3 has 16 amino acids. V was clipped by 6 bases and J by 3 bases, with 15 bases between them. Germline CDR1 reads ENHRY; CDR2 reads SYGVKD. CDR3 nucleotides: TGTGCCATCAGCGCGCAGAAGGGGGATGGGGCCAACGTCCTGACTTTC. Its protein is CAISAQKGDGANVLTF.

In its sample, this clonotype was seen many times. The J gene is TRBJ2-7, the V gene TRBV6-5; perhaps TRBD2 as D (6 bases). Trimming took off 8 bases at V and 7 bases at J, with 18 bases between the two ends. Germline-derived CDR1 and CDR2 are MNHEY and SVGAGI. The CDR3 loop spans 13 amino acids. CDR3 sequence reads: CASRGTYSWEQYF. CDR3 nucleotide sequence: TGTGCCAGCCGGGGGACCTACTCTTGGGAGCAGTACTTC.

This clonotype occurred a few times. The chain links TRBV20-1 to TRBJ1-2; a weak D match, TRBD1 (5 bases). Germline lookup yields CDR1 DFQATT and CDR2 SNEGSKA (reference sequence). CDR3 length: 10 residues. CDR3 nucleotide sequence: TGCAGCCTGCGCTCAGGGGGCTACACCTTC. Translation gives CSLRSGGYTF.

This clonotype was detected ten times or more. The rearrangement links TRBV11-2 to TRBJ2-7; possibly TRBD2 for D (8 bases). CDR1 and CDR2 (germline): SGHAT, FQNNGV. The CDR3 spans 16 residues. V was pared by 5 bases and J by 7 bases, with 24 bases between. This chain's CDR3 is CASSGRQGLVGGEQYF. The CDR3 bases are TGTGCCAGCAGCGGCAGACAGGGACTAGTTGGAGGGGAGCAGTACTTC.

This clonotype was seen many times. The chain employs TRBV20-1 and TRBJ2-1; 8 bases agree with TRBD1. There are 14 residues in the CDR3. From germline, CDR1 is DFQATT and CDR2 SNEGSKA (reference sequence). V dropped 3 bases and J dropped 3; count of bases not matched to a gene: 4. The CDR3 nucleotides are TGCAGTGCTAGTCAGGGGGCGGACTACAATGAGCAGTTCTTC. Encoded protein: CSASQGADYNEQFF.

This clonotype was detected ten times or more. The J gene is TRBJ1-1, the V gene TRBV3-1; unclear D gene. Trimming stripped 0 bases from V and 3 bases from J, with 11 bases between. Germline CDR1 reads LGHDT; CDR2 reads YNNKEL (reference sequence). The CDR3 contains 15 residues. The CDR3 DNA follows: TGTGCCAGCAGCCAAGATCCCCGGGCCTACACTGAAGCTTTCTTT. Encoded protein: CASSQDPRAYTEAFF.

This clonotype was counted ten times or more. V usage is TRBV5-1 and J usage is TRBJ2-1; D is unclear. The CDR3 has 14 residues. Trimming cost V 0 bases and J 7 bases, with 11 bases left between them. In germline, CDR1 is SGHRS, CDR2 YFSETQ. CDR3 in amino acids: CASSLDAEINEQFF. The CDR3 coding sequence is TGCGCCAGCAGCTTGGATGCGGAAATAAATGAGCAGTTCTTC.

This clonotype was recorded a few times. J is TRBJ1-3 and V is TRBV19; D remains ambiguous. Germline V gene sequence: CDR1 LNHDA, CDR2 SQIVND (reference sequence). CDR3 size: 13 residues. Trimming stripped 4 bases from V and 4 bases from J, with 8 bases between. In DNA, the CDR3 is TGTGCCAGTAGTACGGTCCCGGGAAACACCATATATTTT. This sequence encodes CASSTVPGNTIYF.

This clonotype was recorded at least ten times. The rearrangement links TRBV4-3 to TRBJ2-7; D unclear. V was pared by 0 bases and J by 6 bases, with 12 bases between. The CDR3 contains 14 residues. In germline, CDR1 is LGHNA, CDR2 YSLEER. In nucleotides, the CDR3 is TGCGCCAGCAGCCAAGATTTTGGGTTTGCCGAGCAGTACTTC. Protein product: CASSQDFGFAEQYF.

This clonotype was counted ten times or more. V usage is TRBV6-6 and J usage is TRBJ2-1; D is uncertain. Trimming removed 7 bases from V and 0 bases from J, with 1 base in between. This CDR3 has 11 residues. Germline V lookup: CDR1 MNHNY, CDR2 SVGAGI (reference sequence). The CDR3 loop reads CASISYNEQFF. CDR3 DNA sequence: TGTGCCAGCATCTCCTACAATGAGCAGTTCTTC.